This T cell receptor (beta chain) derives from a study of T-cell memory formation after mild COVID-19. Overall study: Most TCR clusters belonged to a single donor.

CDR1 and CDR2 from the germline V gene are GTSNPN and SVGIG (reference sequence). J lost 9 bases, V lost 1 base, and 6 bases had no gene match. This CDR3 spans 13 amino acids. Study-wide points: Day 15 to 85 contractors were CD4/CD8 balanced; later expanders leaned CD4+.

As concerns this clonotype: Its antigen is undetermined.

One entry per CDR3 protein, called by TCRdb with MiXCR from the 5' RACE reads. The table includes roughly 350,000 distinct CDR3 sequences, 25% to 30% detected once. This TCR came from an adult woman who had mild COVID-19 (a few samples of this study predate the infection). Cell type and time point are not known. Sequencing used PBMCs or a T cell subset sorted from them (not recorded which). This chain connects TRBV30 to TRBJ2-1; 7 positions agree with TRBD2. The CDR3, as DNA: TGTGCCTGGAGTGCGATAAGGGAGGGTGAGCAGTTCTTC. Amino acids: CAWSAIREGEQFF.